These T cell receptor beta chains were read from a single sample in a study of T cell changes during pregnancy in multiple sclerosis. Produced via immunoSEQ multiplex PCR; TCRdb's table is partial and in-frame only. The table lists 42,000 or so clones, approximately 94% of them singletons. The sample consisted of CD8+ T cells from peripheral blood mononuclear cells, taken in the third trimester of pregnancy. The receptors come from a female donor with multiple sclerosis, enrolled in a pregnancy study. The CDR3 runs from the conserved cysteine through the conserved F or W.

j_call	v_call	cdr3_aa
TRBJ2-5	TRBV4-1	CASSPRFMGLAGEGKTQYF
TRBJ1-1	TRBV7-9	CASSSDSLALMNTEAFF
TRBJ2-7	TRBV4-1	CASSLGLALGEQYF
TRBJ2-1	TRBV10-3	CAISPGTSAPYNEQFF
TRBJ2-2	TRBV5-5	CASTYRTSGRSTGELFF
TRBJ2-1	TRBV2	CASSEVWLEYEQFF
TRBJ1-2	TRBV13	CASSFRGGNYGYTF
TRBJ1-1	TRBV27	CASSSRGFEAFF
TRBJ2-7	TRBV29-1	CSVEDLGGQGAGYEQYF
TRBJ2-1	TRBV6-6	CASSYKTKGGNEQFF
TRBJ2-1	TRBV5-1	CASSLWGSGQSSYNEQFF
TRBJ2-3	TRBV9	CASSPEGGQSTDTQYF
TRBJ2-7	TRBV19	CASSISGSLGGEQYF
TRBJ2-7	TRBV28	CASSLYRGPYEQYF
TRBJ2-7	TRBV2	CASSDSFRIWEQYF
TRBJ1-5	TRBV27	CASSLQTADQPQHF
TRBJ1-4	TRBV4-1	CASSRLDREKLFF
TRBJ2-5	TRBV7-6	CASSPGTSGQLLTQETQYF
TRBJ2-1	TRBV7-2	CASSSTSGKMGEQFF
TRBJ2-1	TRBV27	CASSLIRQGNEQFF
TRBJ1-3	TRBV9	CASSVGDRGPGNTIYF
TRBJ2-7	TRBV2	CASRDGQGVGYEQYF
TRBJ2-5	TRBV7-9	CASRPQGREETQYF
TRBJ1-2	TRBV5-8	CASSFWDRINGYTF
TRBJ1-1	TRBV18	CASSPGTGGGTEAFF
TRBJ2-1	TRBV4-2	CASSLNNEQFF
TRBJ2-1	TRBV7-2	CASSRTSGKLNEQFF
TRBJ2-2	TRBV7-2	CASSFTGGGELFF
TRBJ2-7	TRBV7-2	CASSSTRASGRSYEQYF
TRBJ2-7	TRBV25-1	CASSDTGTGLYEQYF
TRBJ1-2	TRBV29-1	CSVSGTGGVDGYTF
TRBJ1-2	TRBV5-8	CASSLQVITYYGYTF